This T cell receptor beta chain was sequenced during a study of molecular identifiers for immune sequencing clone quantification. Regarding the study as a whole: A shared barcode on identical TCR molecules could lead to underestimated sizes for highly expanded clones. Reports indicate spiked Jurkat TCR RNA from one cell could be found among roughly 950,000 naive cells.

MiXCR, applied by TCRdb to the PCR reads, yields one record per CDR3 protein. The sample consists of 100,000 or so distinct CDR3 sequences, 36% of them appearing once. Notes on this clonotype: Its antigen is unknown.

Looked up from germline, CDR1 is SGHAT and CDR2 is FQNNGV. The CDR3 covers 19 residues. This sequence was found in a human donor in good health. Some libraries in this study had Jurkat cell RNA spiked in. Sequenced input: naive CD8+ T cells from blood, with Jurkat cell RNA spiked in. Described subset: FACS-sorted CD8+CD4-CCR7+CD45RA+ naive T cells. The chain couples TRBV11-2 to TRBJ2-4; 9 nucleotides align to TRBD2. In DNA form, the CDR3 reads TGTGTCGGCAGCTCCCTGACTAGCGGAGGGCGTCTAGCCAAAAACATTCAGTACTTC. It encodes CVGSSLTSGGRLAKNIQYF.